The sample holds a few counts of the clone carrying this T cell receptor beta chain. Its matching antigen is unknown. This sample was included in a study of OX40 agonist ivuxolimab in advanced cancers. Assay used: immunoSEQ multiplex PCR; TCRdb lists only in-frame clones, some missing. The sample records about 59,000 clones, approximately 80% being singletons. Study-level results: Among some nonresponders, normalized T-cell clonal expansion was also low.

This sequence was found in an adult with an advanced solid tumor such as melanoma, head and neck, liver or kidney cancer. The sequenced sample was CD4+ or CD8+ T cells sorted from blood, obtained in a trial of the OX40 agonist ivuxolimab.

DNA for the CDR3: TGTGCCTGGAGTGTAGGGGCGCTATACAATGAGCAGTTCTTC. Amino acid sequence: CAWSVGALYNEQFF. J is TRBJ2-1 and V is TRBV30, with D tentatively TRBD1 (5 bases). This CDR3 has 14 residues. Germline CDR1 is GTSNPN and CDR2 is SVGIG (reference sequence). With 0 bases removed from V and 4 bases from J, the gap between germline ends came to 10 bases. Full variable domain (rest looked up from reference TRBV30 and TRBJ2-1): SQTIHQWPATLVQPVGSPLSLECTVEGTSNPNLYWYRQAAGRGLQLLFYSVGIGQISSEVPQNLSASRPQDRQFILSSKKLLLSDSGFYLCAWSVGALYNEQFFGPGTRLTVL.